A single sample is the source of the 20 T cell receptor beta chains below, sequenced in a study of beta chain features in type 1 diabetes. Expressed TCRB transcripts were sequenced because the entire RNA isolate underwent reverse transcription. TCRdb keeps only in-frame clones here, not all; method: immunoSEQ multiplex PCR. The sample holds around 340,000 clones, roughly 8% seen once. The material sequenced was central memory CD4+ T cells from blood. These receptors were collected from a woman under 30 in good health.

The V gene is TRBV7-2, the J gene TRBJ1-1; D unresolved. V gave up 2 bases and J gave up 0 bases, with 7 bases separating them. CDR1 is SGHTA and CDR2 is FQGNSA in the germline V gene. The CDR3 is 14 amino acids. The chain's CDR3 is CASSLRAMNTEAFF. CDR3 nucleotide sequence: TGTGCCAGCAGCTTAAGGGCGATGAACACTGAAGCTTTCTTT.

The table lists this clone with a few counts. The rearrangement joins TRBV6-6 to TRBJ2-7; TRBD2 is a possible D gene (6 bases). Trimming removed 6 bases from V and 6 bases from J, with 18 bases in between. The CDR3 sequence is 14 residues long. The germline V gene has CDR1 MNHNY and CDR2 SVGAGI (reference sequence). CDR3 loop: CASRSQGLLGEQYF. The CDR3 nucleotides read TGTGCCAGCAGGAGTCAGGGACTCTTGGGCGAGCAGTACTTC.

This clone has a count of ten or more. V gene TRBV28 combines with J gene TRBJ2-3; D gene ambiguous. CDR1 is MDHEN, CDR2 SYDVKM, per germline. The length of the CDR3 is 14 residues. The V end lost 5 bases, the J end lost 2 bases, and 11 bases lay between the germline ends. The CDR3 loop is CASSRPKITDTQYF. The CDR3 DNA reads as TGTGCCAGCAGTCGGCCGAAGATCACAGATACGCAGTATTTT.

This clone was detected many times. The CDR3: CASSENRDTDTQYF. The CDR3 DNA reads as TGTGCCAGCAGTGAGAACAGAGACACAGATACGCAGTATTTT. The chain combines TRBV2 with TRBJ2-3, with D unclear. In germline, CDR1 is SNHLY, CDR2 FYNNEI. The CDR3 extends over 14 amino acids. Trimming pared 3 bases from V and 2 bases from J, leaving 9 bases between. Full variable domain (rest looked up from reference TRBV2 and TRBJ2-3): EPEVTQTPSHQVTQMGQEVILRCVPISNHLYFYWYRQILGQKVEFLVSFYNNEISEKSEIFDDQFSVERPDGSNFTLKIRSTKLEDSAMYFCASSENRDTDTQYFGPGTRLTVL.

This clone was picked up many times. The chain couples TRBV7-9 to TRBJ1-2; no clear D. V dropped 2 bases and J dropped 4 bases, with 11 bases sitting between them. Germline assignment: CDR1 SEHNR and CDR2 FQNEAQ (reference sequence). The CDR3 consists of 14 residues. CDR3 in amino acids: CASSLSGIGYGYTF. CDR3 in DNA: TGTGCCAGCAGCTTAAGCGGGATCGGCTATGGCTACACCTTC. Full variable domain (missing parts from reference TRBV7-9 and TRBJ1-2): DTGVSQNPRHKITKRGQNVTFRCDPISEHNRLYWYRQTLGQGPEFLTYFQNEAQLEKSRLLSDRFSAERPKGSFSTLEIQRTEQGDSAMYLCASSLSGIGYGYTFGSGTRLTVV.

This chain joins TRBV7-9 and TRBJ1-2; D may be TRBD1 (6 bases). Germline CDR1 SEHNR, CDR2 FQNEAQ (reference sequence). The CDR3 sequence is 16 residues long. Trimming left V 6 bases short and J 6 bases short, with 23 bases between. The CDR3 here is CASSSYREPPWDGYTF. The CDR3 coding sequence is TGTGCCAGCAGTTCATACAGGGAACCGCCCTGGGATGGCTACACCTTC.

In its sample, this clone was seen a few times. The rearrangement uses TRBV5-1 and TRBJ2-5; 11 nucleotides line up with TRBD2. Germline loops: CDR1 SGHRS, CDR2 YFSETQ. V lost 4 bases to trimming and J lost 1 base; unmatched junction nucleotides: 6. The CDR3 length is 16 residues. CDR3 sequence reads: CASSTQTSGTQETQYF. The DNA of the CDR3 is TGCGCCAGCAGCACCCAGACTAGCGGGACCCAAGAGACCCAGTACTTC.

The chain recombines TRBV4-2 with TRBJ2-1; either TRBD1 or TRBD2 may supply D (5 bases each). Per the germline V gene, CDR1 is LGHNA and CDR2 is YNFKEQ. Trimming pared 3 bases from V and 10 bases from J, leaving 16 bases between. CDR3 length: 14 residues. The CDR3 region is CASSHGERGSEQFF. The CDR3, as DNA: TGTGCCAGCAGCCATGGGGAGAGGGGATCGGAGCAGTTCTTC.

J is TRBJ2-1 and V is TRBV10-3; TRBD2 matches 12 bases. Germline V gene lookup returns CDR1 ENHRY and CDR2 SYGVKD. V trimming: 4 bases; J trimming: 7 bases; junction bases outside the gene matches: 5. CDR3 length: 15 amino acids. The CDR3 DNA sequence: TGTGCCATCAGTGTACCGGGACTAGCGGGTAATGAGCAGTTCTTC. Translation gives CAISVPGLAGNEQFF.

The J gene is TRBJ2-1, the V gene TRBV11-2; D remains ambiguous. V lost 7 bases and J 6 bases, leaving 16 bases between the germline ends. This CDR3 is 14 amino acids long. Germline V gene sequence: CDR1 SGHAT, CDR2 FQNNGV. The CDR3 sequence: CASKKGNSGNEQFF. The CDR3 DNA sequence: TGTGCCAGCAAAAAGGGAAATTCGGGCAATGAGCAGTTCTTC.

This chain joins TRBV6-6 and TRBJ2-3; the D is unclear. Between the trimmed V and J ends, which lost 1 base and 4 bases, there was a span of 9 bases. CDR1 and CDR2 (germline): MNHNY, SVGAGI (reference sequence). The CDR3 covers 14 residues. The CDR3 protein is CASSYLDHSDTQYF. Here the CDR3 DNA reads TGTGCCAGCAGTTACTTGGACCACTCAGATACGCAGTATTTT.

On this clone itself: In the same sample, other DNA sequences code for this CDR3. The chain links TRBV28 to TRBJ2-3; D not resolved. V was pared by 8 bases and J by 1 base, with 10 bases between. The CDR3 runs 13 residues. CDR1 MDHEN and CDR2 SYDVKM come from the germline V gene. The CDR3 loop is CASGLAGTDTQYF. The CDR3 DNA sequence: TGTGCCAGCGGTCTTGCCGGCACAGATACGCAGTATTTT.

The J gene is TRBJ2-1, the V gene TRBV11-1; a weak D match, TRBD2 (5 bases). In germline, CDR1 is SGHAT, CDR2 FQDESV (reference sequence). V gave up 6 bases and J gave up 1 base, with 13 bases separating them. This CDR3 has 15 residues. The CDR3, as DNA: TGTGCCAGCAGTCAGCGGACTTGGTCCTACAATGAGCAGTTCTTC. Residues: CASSQRTWSYNEQFF.

V is TRBV11-2 and J is TRBJ2-7, with 7 bases lining up with TRBD1. Germline CDR1 reads SGHAT; CDR2 reads FQNNGV. The CDR3 has 16 residues. V dropped 4 bases and J dropped 3; count of bases not matched to a gene: 12. CDR3 region: CASSSSRLTGNYEQYF. CDR3 sequence (DNA): TGTGCCAGCAGCTCCAGCCGACTGACAGGGAACTACGAGCAGTACTTC.

This clone was seen more than once but under ten times. This chain connects TRBV18 to TRBJ1-1, with a weak D call TRBD1 (6 bases). The V gene's germline CDR1 is KGHSH and CDR2 LQKENI. The germline V and J ends were trimmed by 2 bases and 4 bases, with 14 bases remaining between them. The CDR3 contains 15 residues. The CDR3 DNA sequence: TGTGCCAGCTCACCATACAGGGATCAATCCACTGAAGCTTTCTTT. Translation: CASSPYRDQSTEAFF.

This clone has ten or more counts. V and J are TRBV10-3 and TRBJ2-7; 11 bases map to TRBD2. This CDR3 contains 16 residues. Germline V gives CDR1 ENHRY, CDR2 SYGVKD. V lost 2 bases, J lost 0 bases, and 3 bases stayed unmatched. The CDR3 protein is CAISEPSGRSSYEQYF. In DNA form, the CDR3 reads TGTGCCATCAGTGAGCCTAGCGGGAGGAGCTCCTACGAGCAGTACTTC.

Only a few counts were recorded for this clone. J is TRBJ2-1 and V is TRBV18, with 8 bases lining up with TRBD1. Germline values: CDR1 KGHSH, CDR2 LQKENI. The CDR3 loop spans 15 amino acids. J gave up 7 bases and V 4 bases, and 9 bases lay outside the gene matches. The CDR3 reads CASSQQGVEGNEQFF. The CDR3 DNA is TGTGCCAGCTCACAACAGGGGGTAGAAGGAAATGAGCAGTTCTTC.

In this sample, this clone turned up a few times. A read error may account for a junction end that differs from germline. This sequence joins TRBV4-1 and TRBJ2-5; a weak D match, TRBD2 (6 bases). The CDR3 covers 15 residues. Germline lookup yields CDR1 MGHRA and CDR2 YSYEKL. CDR3 in amino acids: CASSQDWTREETQYF. The CDR3 region has the DNA TGTGCCAGCAGCCAAGATTGGACCCGGGAGGAGACCCAGTACTTC.

This clone was seen a handful of times. This rearrangement joins TRBV11-2 to TRBJ2-1, with unresolved D. The CDR3 runs to 15 residues. V was trimmed by 6 bases and J by 2 bases, leaving 14 bases between them. The germline gives CDR1 SGHAT, CDR2 FQNNGV. The DNA of the CDR3 is TGTGCCAGCAGTCCCGAGCTAGGACCCTACAATGAGCAGTTCTTC. Encoded protein: CASSPELGPYNEQFF. Drawing the rest from reference TRBV11-2 and TRBJ2-1, the complete variable domain is EAGVAQSPRYKIIEKRQSVAFWCNPISGHATLYWYQQILGQGPKLLIQFQNNGVVDDSQLPKDRFSAERLKGVDSTLKIQPAKLEDSAVYLCASSPELGPYNEQFFGPGTRLTVL.

This chain uses TRBV2 with TRBJ2-5; D remains ambiguous. The V end lost 4 bases, the J end lost 3 bases, and 9 bases lay between the germline ends. The CDR3 has 13 residues. CDR1 is SNHLY, CDR2 FYNNEI, per germline. Written as DNA, the CDR3 is TGTGCCAGCAGTGGCAACGGTAAAGAGACCCAGTACTTC. Its translation: CASSGNGKETQYF.